One T cell receptor (beta chain) is described in this entry. Its antigen is unknown. TCRdb keeps only in-frame clones here, not all; method: immunoSEQ multiplex PCR. Among about 13,000 clones listed, about 90% were seen once. After autologous stem cell transplantation all patients relapsed, and prior brentuximab vedotin exposure differed between cohorts. This sample is part of a study of PD-1 blockade in classical Hodgkin lymphoma. Study-wide results and limits: According to reports, newly diagnosed patients had lower baseline TCR diversity than healthy donors, and relapsed/refractory patients had lower baseline TCR diversity still. CD4+ TCR diversity, unlike CD8+, climbed significantly by C4D1.

The V gene's germline CDR1 is SGDLS and CDR2 YYNGEE. The CDR3 has 14 residues. V gave up 4 bases and J gave up 1 base, with 11 bases separating them. The V and J genes are TRBV9 and TRBJ1-1, with D possibly being TRBD1 (6 bases). The input for sequencing was peripheral blood mononuclear cells (PBMCs), taken at baseline. The sequence derives from a human donor with classical Hodgkin lymphoma. CDR3 in DNA: TGTGCCAGCAGCCCAGAGACAGGGAACACTGAAGCTTTCTTT. The encoded protein is CASSPETGNTEAFF.